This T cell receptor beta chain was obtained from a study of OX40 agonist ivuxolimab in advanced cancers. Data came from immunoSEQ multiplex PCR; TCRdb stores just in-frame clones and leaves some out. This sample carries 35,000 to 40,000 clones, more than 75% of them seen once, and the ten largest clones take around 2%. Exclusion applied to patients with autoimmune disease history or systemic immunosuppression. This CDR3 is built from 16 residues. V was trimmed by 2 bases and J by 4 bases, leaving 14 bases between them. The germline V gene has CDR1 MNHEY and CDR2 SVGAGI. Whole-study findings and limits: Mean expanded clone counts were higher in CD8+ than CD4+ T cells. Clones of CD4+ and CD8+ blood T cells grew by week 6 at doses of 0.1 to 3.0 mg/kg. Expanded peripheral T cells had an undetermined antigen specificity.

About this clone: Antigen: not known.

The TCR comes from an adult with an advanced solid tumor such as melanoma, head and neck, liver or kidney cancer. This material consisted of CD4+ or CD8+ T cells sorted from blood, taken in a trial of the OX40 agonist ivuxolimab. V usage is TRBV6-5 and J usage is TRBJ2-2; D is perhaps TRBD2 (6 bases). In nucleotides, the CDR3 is TGTGCCAGCAGTTACCTTGGAGGGCCGGGCACCGGGGAGCTGTTTTTT. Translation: CASSYLGGPGTGELFF.